The clone carrying this T cell receptor beta chain was recorded many times. Its antigen is still unknown. The record originates from a study of CD8 T cells in ankylosing spondylitis. Study findings and constraints: Significant enrichment of disease-linked clones was reported in matched ankylosing spondylitis synovial fluid. Disease-linked clones were CD8+ and relatively rare in peripheral blood. A motif of roughly 8 highly homologous TCR beta variants was seen as apparently characteristic of ankylosing spondylitis blood.

Quantitative barcoded 5'-RACE was used to prepare TCR beta libraries. TCRdb itself ran the 5' RACE reads through MiXCR, one entry per CDR3 protein. The table records 35,000 to 50,000 distinct CDR3 sequences, around 3% of them present only once. Trimming cost V 0 bases and J 4 bases, with 10 bases left between them. Germline CDR1 is SGDLS and CDR2 is YYNGEE. This CDR3 comprises 14 residues. The chain employs TRBV9 and TRBJ2-5; no reliable D call. Sequencing was performed on blood, either unsorted or a sorted T cell fraction (not recorded which). This receptor was obtained from a male donor with ankylosing spondylitis or in good health (not recorded which). DNA for the CDR3: TGTGCCAGCAGCGTAGGGATCGACGGAGAGACCCAGTACTTC. This gives the protein CASSVGIDGETQYF.